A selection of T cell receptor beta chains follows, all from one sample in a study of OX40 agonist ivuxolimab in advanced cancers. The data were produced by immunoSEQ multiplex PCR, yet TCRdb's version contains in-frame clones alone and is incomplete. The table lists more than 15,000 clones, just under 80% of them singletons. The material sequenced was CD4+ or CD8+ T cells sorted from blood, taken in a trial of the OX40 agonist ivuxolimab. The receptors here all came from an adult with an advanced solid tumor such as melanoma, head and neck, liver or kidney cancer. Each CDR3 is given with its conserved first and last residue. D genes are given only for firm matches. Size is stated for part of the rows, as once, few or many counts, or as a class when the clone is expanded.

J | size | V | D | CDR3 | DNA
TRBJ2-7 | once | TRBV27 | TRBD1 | CASRGTGGIHEQYF | TGTGCCAGCAGGGGGACAGGGGGCATCCACGAGCAGTACTTC
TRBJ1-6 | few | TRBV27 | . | CASSLWGRGTYNSPLHF | TGTGCCAGCAGTTTATGGGGCAGGGGAACCTATAATTCACCCCTCCACTTT
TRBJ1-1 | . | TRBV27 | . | CASRIRDMNTEAFF | TGTGCCAGCAGGATCAGGGACATGAACACTGAAGCTTTCTTT
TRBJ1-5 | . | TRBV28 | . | CASSWVGGNQPQHF | TGTGCCAGCAGCTGGGTAGGGGGCAATCAGCCCCAGCATTTT
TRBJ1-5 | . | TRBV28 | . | CASSFDEGGQPQHF | TGTGCCAGCAGTTTCGACGAGGGGGGCCAGCCCCAGCATTTT
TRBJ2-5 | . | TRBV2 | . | CATVFVKLGQETQYF | TGTGCCACCGTGTTCGTCAAACTGGGGCAAGAGACCCAGTACTTC
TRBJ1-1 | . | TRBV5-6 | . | CASSTLNTEAFF | TGTGCCAGCAGCACTCTTAACACTGAAGCTTTCTTT
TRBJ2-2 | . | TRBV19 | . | CASDLGGVDTGELFF | TGTGCCAGTGATCTAGGGGGAGTGGACACCGGGGAGCTGTTTTTT
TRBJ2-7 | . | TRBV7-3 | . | CASSLTGGKYEQYF | TGTGCCAGCAGCTTAACGGGGGGAAAGTACGAGCAGTACTTC
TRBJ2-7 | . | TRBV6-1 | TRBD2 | CASSGAGGPVQYF | TGTGCCAGCAGTGGGGCGGGAGGGCCTGTGCAGTACTTC
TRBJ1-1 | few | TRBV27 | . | CASSPRGTEAFF | TGTGCCAGCAGTCCGAGAGGGACTGAAGCTTTCTTT
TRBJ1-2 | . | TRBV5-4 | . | CASSPQGQTANYGYTF | TGTGCCAGCAGCCCCCAGGGTCAGACAGCTAACTATGGCTACACCTTC
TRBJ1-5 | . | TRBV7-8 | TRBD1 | CASSSPGQGSNQPQHF | TGTGCCAGCAGCTCACCGGGACAGGGGAGCAATCAGCCCCAGCATTTT
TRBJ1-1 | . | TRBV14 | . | CASSRQARNTEAFF | TGTGCCAGCAGCCGACAGGCTCGGAACACTGAAGCTTTCTTT
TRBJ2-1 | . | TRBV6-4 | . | CASSDESGGLPNNEQFF | TGTGCCAGCAGTGACGAGTCGGGGGGCTTACCTAACAATGAGCAGTTCTTC
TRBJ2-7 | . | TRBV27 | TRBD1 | CASSLSGTAHYEQYF | TGTGCCAGCAGTCTTTCCGGGACAGCTCACTACGAGCAGTACTTC
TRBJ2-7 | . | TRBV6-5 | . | CASSPLMRGQYF | TGTGCCAGCAGTCCCCTCATGCGAGGGCAGTACTTC
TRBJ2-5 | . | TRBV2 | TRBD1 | CASSDVPTGVGETQYF | TGTGCCAGCAGTGACGTCCCGACAGGGGTGGGAGAGACCCAGTACTTC
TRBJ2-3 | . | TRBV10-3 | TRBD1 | CAAGQEQHTDTQYF | TGTGCCGCAGGACAGGAACAACACACAGATACGCAGTATTTT
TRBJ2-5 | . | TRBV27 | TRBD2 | CASSSSGLRGETQYF | TGTGCCAGCTCCTCTAGCGGCTTGCGAGGGGAGACCCAGTACTTC
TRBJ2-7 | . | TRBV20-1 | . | CSAEIGDEQYF | TGCAGTGCCGAAATTGGAGACGAGCAGTACTTC
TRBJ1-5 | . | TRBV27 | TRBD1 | CASSPTPRDSQPQHF | TGTGCCAGCAGTCCCACCCCCCGGGACAGTCAGCCCCAGCATTTT
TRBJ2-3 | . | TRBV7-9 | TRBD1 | CAIGQGVDTQYF | TGTGCCATAGGACAGGGAGTTGATACGCAGTATTTT
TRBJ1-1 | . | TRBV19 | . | CASSPSGDEAFF | TGTGCCAGTAGTCCATCAGGCGATGAAGCTTTCTTT
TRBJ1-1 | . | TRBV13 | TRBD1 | CASSETGGRDTEAFF | TGTGCCAGCAGCGAAACAGGGGGCCGGGACACTGAAGCTTTCTTT
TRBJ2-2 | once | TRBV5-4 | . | CASSRGGRGGELFF | TGTGCCAGCAGCCGTGGGGGGCGGGGCGGGGAGCTGTTTTTT
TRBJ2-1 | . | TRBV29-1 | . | CSVEEDSYNEQFF | TGCAGCGTTGAAGAGGACAGCTACAATGAGCAGTTCTTC
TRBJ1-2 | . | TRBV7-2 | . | CASSLAITGYGYTF | TGTGCCAGCAGCTTAGCGATAACAGGCTATGGCTACACCTTC
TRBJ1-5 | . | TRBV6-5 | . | CASRYDGNQPQHF | TGTGCCAGCCGGTACGACGGCAATCAGCCCCAGCATTTT
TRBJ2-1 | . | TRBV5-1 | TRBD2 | CASSLGGGAYNEQFF | TGCGCCAGCAGCTTGGGCGGGGGGGCCTACAATGAGCAGTTCTTC